This T cell receptor (beta chain) was captured in a study of shared clonotypes between healthy human individuals. Some clones are missing from TCRdb's copy, which holds only in-frame ones; the method was immunoSEQ multiplex PCR. This table has about 2 million clones, 85% to 95% appearing once. The receptor was derived from a man younger than 35 in good health. Specimen: naive CD4+ T cells sorted from blood. Subset here: CD45RA+ positively selected.

The CDR3 DNA reads as TGTGCCAGCAGCTTGGGGGCTAGCGGGGAGACCCAGTACTTC. It specifies CASSLGASGETQYF. This chain uses TRBV5-4 with TRBJ2-5; 8 bases map to TRBD2. Germline assignment: CDR1 SGHNT and CDR2 YYREEE (reference sequence). J was trimmed by 5 bases and V by 0 bases; bases with no gene match: 3. The CDR3 contains 14 residues.